One sample yielded the 32 T cell receptor beta chains listed below, sequenced in a study of cytomegalovirus exposure and HLA in healthy donors. This PCR relied on a set of 60 Vbeta primers and 13 Jbeta primers. TCRdb's table, derived via immunoSEQ multiplex PCR, lists solely in-frame clones and lacks some. The table includes a few hundred thousand clones, 75% to 85% detected once. The sequencing sample was made of PBMCs. The receptors shown here come from a girl aged 2 to 10 in good health and CMV-seronegative.

This clone was recorded only once. This sequence joins TRBV7-7 and TRBJ2-1, with a possible D match to TRBD2 (5 bases). The V gene's germline CDR1 is SSHAT and CDR2 FNYEAQ (reference sequence). The CDR3 sequence is 14 residues long. The germline V and J ends were trimmed by 1 base and 8 bases, with 12 bases remaining between them. The CDR3 here is CASSLVTGSDEQFF. The CDR3 DNA sequence: TGTGCCAGCAGCTTAGTGACGGGGAGCGATGAGCAGTTCTTC.

The chain has TRBV28 and TRBJ2-7; perhaps TRBD1 as D (8 bases). V dropped 2 bases and J dropped 2 bases, with 16 bases sitting between them. CDR3 length equals 16 residues. CDR1 and CDR2 from the germline V gene are MDHEN and SYDVKM. The CDR3 loop reads CASSLASQGGPYEQYF. In DNA, the CDR3 is TGTGCCAGCAGTTTAGCATCACAGGGGGGGCCCTACGAGCAGTACTTC. The variable domain in full, completed from reference TRBV28 and TRBJ2-7, reads DVKVTQSSRYLVKRTGEKVFLECVQDMDHENMFWYRQDPGLGLRLIYFSYDVKMKEKGDIPEGYSVSREKKERFSLILESASTNQTSMYLCASSLASQGGPYEQYFGPGTRLTVT.

The chain is built from TRBV9 and TRBJ2-1; TRBD1 aligns across 10 bases. The germline gives CDR1 SGDLS, CDR2 YYNGEE. V trimming: 0 bases; J trimming: 5 bases; junction bases outside the gene matches: 5. The CDR3 is 16 residues long. In DNA, the CDR3 is TGTGCCAGCAGCGTAGGGGGGGGACAGGGGCACAATGAGCAGTTCTTC. Encoded protein: CASSVGGGQGHNEQFF.

The chain joins TRBV7-9 to TRBJ2-3, with TRBD2 identical over 7 bases. The V segment lost 1 base and the J segment 4 bases; nucleotides outside the gene matches: 5. The CDR3 sequence is 15 residues long. CDR1 and CDR2 (germline): SEHNR, FQNEAQ (reference sequence). CDR3 DNA sequence: TGTGCCAGCAGCTTAGGGGCGGGAGTGGCAGATACGCAGTATTTT. Translated, it gives CASSLGAGVADTQYF.

V and J are TRBV9 and TRBJ1-2; TRBD1 matches at 10 bases. The CDR3 contains 15 residues. Germline V gene data show CDR1 as SGDLS and CDR2 as YYNGEE. J gave up 7 bases and V 4 bases, and 10 bases lay outside the gene matches. CDR3 sequence reads: CASSPLGQGSSGYTF. The CDR3 DNA is TGTGCCAGCAGCCCCCTGGGACAGGGGAGTAGTGGCTACACCTTC.

CDR3 nucleotide sequence: TGTGCCAGCAGCAACCACCCACCTCTAAATCAGCCCCAGCATTTT. The encoded protein is CASSNHPPLNQPQHF. The rearrangement joins TRBV21-1 to TRBJ1-5. TRBV21-1 is a recognized pseudogene. The CDR3 runs 15 residues.

There are a few counts of this clone. This sequence joins TRBV7-2 and TRBJ1-6; TRBD1 matches at 8 bases. Germline assignment: CDR1 SGHTA and CDR2 FQGNSA. V trimming: 5 bases; J trimming: 0 bases; junction bases outside the gene matches: 0. The CDR3 loop spans 15 amino acids. The CDR3 sequence is CASSGTGSYNSPLHF. The CDR3 DNA reads as TGTGCCAGCAGCGGGACAGGCTCCTATAATTCACCCCTCCACTTT.

This chain links TRBV27 with TRBJ1-4; 8 nucleotides align to TRBD1. The germline V gene encodes CDR1 MNHEY and CDR2 SMNVEV (reference sequence). V shed 7 bases and J 11 bases; nucleotides not matched to a gene: 15. The CDR3 spans 15 residues. The CDR3 nucleotides are TGTGCCAGCACCCCCCATTGGACAGGGTTGAGGAAACTGTTTTTT. Encoded protein: CASTPHWTGLRKLFF.

The chain has TRBV5-6 and TRBJ2-6; D uncertain. Germline values: CDR1 SGHDT, CDR2 YYEEEE. The CDR3 consists of 16 residues. V gave up 4 bases and J gave up 3 bases, with 14 bases separating them. CDR3 loop: CASSTDRLDGANVLTF. CDR3 DNA sequence: TGTGCCAGCAGCACAGACCGCTTAGATGGGGCCAACGTCCTGACTTTC.

The V gene is TRBV18, the J gene TRBJ2-1; 12 bases match TRBD2. Germline CDR1 is KGHSH and CDR2 is LQKENI. CDR3 size: 18 residues. V was clipped by 3 bases and J by 6 bases; unmatched bases: 12. CDR3 coding DNA: TGTGCCAGCTCACCCTTCGTGGCTAGCGGGAGGGAAAGCAATGAGCAGTTCTTC. It encodes CASSPFVASGRESNEQFF.

The chain joins TRBV6-5 to TRBJ2-3; 8 bases line up with TRBD1. CDR3 length: 16 amino acids. CDR1 and CDR2 (germline): MNHEY, SVGAGI. The V gene end was trimmed by 0 bases and the J gene end by 10 bases; junction bases not matched to a gene: 12. CDR3 region: CASSYSGQGAVRSQYF. The CDR3 region has the DNA TGTGCCAGCAGTTACTCGGGGCAGGGGGCCGTCCGGTCGCAGTATTTT.

On this clone: Different DNA sequences within this sample yield the same CDR3. The rearrangement uses TRBV28 and TRBJ1-5; possibly TRBD1 for D (6 bases). Germline V gives CDR1 MDHEN, CDR2 SYDVKM. V dropped 7 bases and J dropped 0 bases, with 13 bases sitting between them. This CDR3 contains 15 residues. The CDR3 nucleotides read TGTGCCAGCAAGCAGGGGCCCAGTAGCAATCAGCCCCAGCATTTT. It translates to CASKQGPSSNQPQHF.

The gene calls are TRBV5-1 and TRBJ2-1; possibly TRBD2 for D (5 bases). The CDR3 spans 17 residues. V was pared by 1 base and J by 0 bases, with 14 bases between. Germline values: CDR1 SGHRS, CDR2 YFSETQ. The CDR3 bases are TGCGCCAGCAGCTTGAGTGCGGGCGGAAGCTCCTACAATGAGCAGTTCTTC. It translates to CASSLSAGGSSYNEQFF.

The rearrangement uses TRBV6-6 and TRBJ2-3, with D perhaps matching TRBD2 (6 bases). Trimming took 7 bases from V and 5 from J, leaving 19 bases between them. Germline V lookup: CDR1 MNHNY, CDR2 SVGAGI (reference sequence). This CDR3 has 15 amino acids. This CDR3 is CASKVDRRGVDTQYF. The DNA for the CDR3 is TGTGCCAGCAAGGTCGATCGGAGGGGAGTAGATACGCAGTATTTT.

The gene calls are TRBV2 and TRBJ1-1; the D is unclear. Trimming pared 6 bases from V and 5 bases from J, leaving 10 bases between. This CDR3 spans 12 amino acids. Germline V lookup: CDR1 SNHLY, CDR2 FYNNEI. The CDR3 nucleotides read TGTGCCAGCAGCACTGCGGGAACTGAAGCTTTCTTT. This gives the protein CASSTAGTEAFF.

The chain uses TRBV9 and TRBJ1-2; TRBD1 might be the D (6 bases). The germline V gene has CDR1 SGDLS and CDR2 YYNGEE. The CDR3 runs 14 residues. The V gene lost 0 bases and the J gene lost 6 bases, with 12 bases spanning the gap. This CDR3 reads CASSVGPGEHGYTF. The CDR3 DNA reads TGTGCCAGCAGCGTAGGGCCAGGGGAGCATGGCTACACCTTC.

This clone was seen a handful of times. The chain combines TRBV27 with TRBJ2-7; D gene unclear. The CDR3 spans 13 residues. Germline V gives CDR1 MNHEY, CDR2 SMNVEV (reference sequence). Trimming took 0 bases from V and 3 from J, leaving 6 bases between them. The CDR3 reads CASSLSPYYEQYF. The CDR3 DNA reads as TGTGCCAGCAGTTTATCCCCGTACTACGAGCAGTACTTC.

DNA of the CDR3: TGCGCCAGCAGCCAAAAGGACGGGGAATTGAACACTGAAGCTTTCTTT. The encoded protein is CASSQKDGELNTEAFF. The genes are TRBV4-1 and TRBJ1-1; no reliable D call. The CDR3 is made up of 16 amino acids. Trimming removed 2 bases at V and 0 bases at J, with 13 bases between. Per the germline V gene, CDR1 is MGHRA and CDR2 is YSYEKL.

The V and J genes are TRBV14 and TRBJ2-7; TRBD2 aligns across 12 bases. There are 16 residues in the CDR3. Trimming cost V 5 bases and J 6 bases; bases outside gene matches: 11. Per germline, CDR1 SGHDN and CDR2 FVKESK. The CDR3 coding sequence is TGTGCCAGCAGCTCGACCCCACTAGCGGGGGGCGGCGAGCAGTACTTC. Its translation: CASSSTPLAGGGEQYF.

The rearrangement links TRBV29-1 to TRBJ2-3; TRBD2 is a possible D gene (6 bases). The CDR3 has 15 residues. The V gene lost 7 bases and the J gene lost 1 base, with 18 bases spanning the gap. Germline loops: CDR1 SQVTM, CDR2 ANQGSEA. The CDR3 reads CSAHRGWRGTDTQYF. In DNA, the CDR3 is TGCAGCGCCCACCGTGGCTGGAGGGGCACAGATACGCAGTATTTT.

This chain uses TRBV9 with TRBJ2-5, with D perhaps TRBD1 (6 bases). The CDR3 totals 14 residues. Germline V gene lookup returns CDR1 SGDLS and CDR2 YYNGEE. Trimming removed 4 bases from V and 7 bases from J, with 17 bases in between. The CDR3 spells CASSTSTGLRTQYF. DNA for the CDR3: TGTGCCAGCAGCACTTCGACAGGCCTACGGACCCAGTACTTC. Combining the CDR3 with reference TRBV9 and TRBJ2-5 gives the whole variable domain DSGVTQTPKHLITATGQRVTLRCSPRSGDLSVYWYQQSLDQGLQFLIQYYNGEERAKGNILERFSAQQFPDLHSELNLSSLELGDSALYFCASSTSTGLRTQYFGPGTRLLVL.

The chain employs TRBV2 and TRBJ2-1; 7 nucleotides align to TRBD2. V lost 6 bases and J lost 8; bases outside the gene matches: 10. Germline values: CDR1 SNHLY, CDR2 FYNNEI. The CDR3 has 14 residues. CDR3 amino acids: CASSLSGSRDEQFF. CDR3 sequence (DNA): TGTGCCAGCAGCCTTAGCGGGTCGCGCGATGAGCAGTTCTTC.

Regarding this clone: The same CDR3 is also encoded by other DNA sequences in this sample. The V and J genes are TRBV9 and TRBJ1-1; weak D call: TRBD1 (6 bases). The CDR3 consists of 14 residues. V was shortened by 2 bases and J by 0 bases, with 8 bases between the two germline ends. The V gene's germline CDR1 is SGDLS and CDR2 YYNGEE. CDR3 DNA: TGTGCCAGCAGCGTCGGGACATTGAACACTGAAGCTTTCTTT. As protein: CASSVGTLNTEAFF.

The chain has TRBV4-1 and TRBJ1-1, with 8 bases that match TRBD1. CDR3 length: 14 residues. Germline lookup yields CDR1 MGHRA and CDR2 YSYEKL. V gave up 5 bases and J gave up 1 base; unmatched junction bases: 3. The CDR3 is CASSYRGKNTEAFF. CDR3 nucleotides: TGCGCCAGCAGCTACAGGGGGAAGAACACTGAAGCTTTCTTT.

CDR3 in DNA: TGTGCCAGCAGTTTAATTCCTGGGACAGGGGGCTGGACAGATACGCAGTATTTT. This encodes CASSLIPGTGGWTDTQYF. The rearrangement links TRBV27 to TRBJ2-3, with 12 bases aligning to TRBD1. This CDR3 comprises 18 residues. Germline trimming cut 2 bases from V and 3 bases from J; bases unmatched to any gene: 9. Germline CDR1 MNHEY, CDR2 SMNVEV (reference sequence).

The chain has TRBV28 and TRBJ2-7; 11 nucleotides align to TRBD1. This CDR3 has 13 amino acids. Per germline, CDR1 MDHEN and CDR2 SYDVKM. The J segment lost 6 bases and the V segment lost 10 bases, leaving 8 bases of the junction unmatched. The CDR3 bases are TGTGCCATCCTCCGGGACAGGGGGGGCGAGCAGTACTTC. This translates into CAILRDRGGEQYF.

The sample holds one count of this clone. V usage is TRBV5-1 and J usage is TRBJ1-4; TRBD1 might be the D (5 bases). This CDR3 region has 16 residues. Trimming cost V 0 bases and J 4 bases, with 13 bases left between them. Germline-derived CDR1 and CDR2 are SGHRS and YFSETQ. CDR3 in amino acids: CASSLGGSAINEKLFF. The CDR3, as DNA: TGCGCCAGCAGCTTGGGGGGCTCCGCGATTAATGAAAAACTGTTTTTT.

The rearrangement uses TRBV5-6 and TRBJ2-7; TRBD2 matches at 11 bases. The CDR3 runs to 15 residues. Trimming cost V 2 bases and J 5 bases; bases outside gene matches: 6. CDR1 and CDR2 (germline): SGHDT, YYEEEE. CDR3 DNA: TGTGCCAGCAGCTTTCCTAGCGGGAGGCCCCACGAGCAGTACTTC. This gives the protein CASSFPSGRPHEQYF.

The chain carries TRBV5-1 and TRBJ1-2, with unresolved D. V was pared by 2 bases and J by 0 bases, with 11 bases between. The CDR3 extends over 15 amino acids. Germline V gene data show CDR1 as SGHRS and CDR2 as YFSETQ. Here the CDR3 reads CASSLSVSTNYGYTF. For the CDR3, the DNA is TGCGCCAGCAGCTTATCAGTTTCGACTAACTATGGCTACACCTTC. Full variable domain (remainder filled in from reference TRBV5-1 and TRBJ1-2): KAGVTQTPRYLIKTRGQQVTLSCSPISGHRSVSWYQQTPGQGLQFLFEYFSETQRNKGNFPGRFSGRQFSNSRSEMNVSTLELGDSALYLCASSLSVSTNYGYTFGSGTRLTVV.

With regard to this clone: A read error may produce the germline difference seen at one junction end. The gene calls are TRBV7-9 and TRBJ2-7; 10 nucleotides line up with TRBD2. The CDR3 is 13 residues long. The germline gives CDR1 SEHNR, CDR2 FQNEAQ (reference sequence). This CDR3 reads CASSLLAGGQGNF. The CDR3 DNA reads TGTGCCAGCAGCTTATTAGCGGGAGGTCAAGGAAACTTC.

The count of this clone is one. The rearrangement uses TRBV7-6 and TRBJ2-3, with D perhaps TRBD1 (6 bases). Deletions cut 4 bases from V and 1 base from J, with 9 bases between. This CDR3 has 14 residues. Germline CDR1 reads SGHVS; CDR2 reads FNYEAQ. Here the CDR3 DNA reads TGTGCCAGCAGCTCCAACAGGGGCACAGATACGCAGTATTTT. Translating gives CASSSNRGTDTQYF.

The chain employs TRBV30 and TRBJ1-4; 7 positions match TRBD1. From germline, CDR1 is GTSNPN and CDR2 SVGIG (reference sequence). The CDR3 is 15 residues long. V lost 2 bases to trimming and J lost 7 bases; unmatched junction nucleotides: 10. CDR3 in DNA: TGTGCCTGGAGTTTACCCCACAGGGGCCCTGAAAAACTGTTTTTT. Its translation: CAWSLPHRGPEKLFF.